This record covers a single T cell receptor (beta chain). Its antigen is currently unknown. This sample was taken from a study of T cell responses to AZD1222 COVID-19 vaccine. Overall study findings and caveats: A mostly white British donor set with more females was recruited, and clonal diversity was possibly underestimated. Distributed over spike, vaccine-associated CD4 TCRs predominated at 160-218 and 743-854.

Clones were read by immunoSEQ multiplex PCR, and TCRdb kept only the in-frame ones, dropping some. The sample holds about 140,000 clones, around 92% seen once. V was trimmed by 5 bases and J by 8 bases, leaving 9 bases between them. Per germline, CDR1 SGHVT and CDR2 SQSDAQ. The CDR3 has 11 residues. Sequenced here: peripheral blood, sampled on day 0 of AZD1222 vaccination. This TCR was recovered from an adult in good health. V usage is TRBV7-4 and J usage is TRBJ1-2; D is undetermined. CDR3 coding DNA: TGTGCCAGCAGCCCCGGTCGGGGCTACACCTTC. Residues: CASSPGRGYTF.